This T cell receptor (beta chain) was documented in a study of blood T cell repertoires in COVID-19. Study summary: The origin of the acute and convalescent COVID-19 samples was the United States, Italy and Spain. T cells, B-cell-depleted T cells, or PBMCs provided the cDNA or gDNA that served as material.

This clone came up once. Authors' data handling: Nucleated cell number was recorded as an estimate derived from reference gene primer amplification. Here immunoSEQ multiplex PCR was the method, and the copy in TCRdb shows in-frame clones only, minus some. D and trimming were read from the DNA, whereas the V and J calls and clone size are those reported in that table. Here the sample spans about 70,000 clones, around 88% being singletons. The CDR3 has 13 amino acids. Trimming took 6 bases from V and 2 from J; bases not matched to a gene: 2. In germline, CDR1 is ENHRY, CDR2 SYGVKD. This sequence was found in a human donor in a cohort sampled during active COVID-19. J is TRBJ2-7 and V is TRBV10-3, with TRBD1 identical over 9 bases. Sequenced material: peripheral blood. The CDR3 nucleotides are TGTGCCATCAGGGGGGACAGGGCCTACGAGCAGTACTTC. It codes for CAIRGDRAYEQYF.